The table lists the clone carrying this T cell receptor (beta chain) with a few counts. For the second PCR, which ran for roughly 7 to 11 cycles, a sample-barcoded 5' primer and a J-beta primer mix were used. TCRdb called the 5' RACE reads again in MiXCR, with one record for every CDR3 protein. The data hold about 570,000 distinct CDR3 sequences, with about 25% observed a single time. This entry comes from a study of blood T cells in healthy people across ages. V was trimmed by 4 bases and J by 7 bases, leaving 14 bases between them. Germline V gives CDR1 SGHRS, CDR2 YFSETQ. The CDR3 has 14 amino acids.

This sequence originates from a woman between 65 and 79 years old in good health. The sample comprised blood. This chain joins TRBV5-1 and TRBJ2-2; weak D call: TRBD2 (5 bases). This chain's CDR3 is CASSRPTGGGELFF. CDR3 coding DNA: TGCGCCAGCAGCAGACCCACCGGAGGCGGGGAGCTGTTTTTT. The variable domain in full, completed from reference TRBV5-1 and TRBJ2-2, reads KAGVTQTPRYLIKTRGQQVTLSCSPISGHRSVSWYQQTPGQGLQFLFEYFSETQRNKGNFPGRFSGRQFSNSRSEMNVSTLELGDSALYLCASSRPTGGGELFFGEGSRLTVL.